The rows below give T cell receptor beta chains drawn from one sample of a study of blood T cell repertoires in COVID-19. Using immunoSEQ multiplex PCR, the repertoire was profiled, and TCRdb retains in-frame clones only, with some absent. Of about 160,000 clones in the sample, more than 70% were seen once. The sequenced sample was PBMCs or T cells enriched from blood (not recorded which). The receptor source for this set is a woman between 45 and 65 years old in a cohort exposed to, infected with or recovered from COVID-19 (not recorded which). CDR3s include the opening cysteine and the closing phenylalanine or tryptophan. Each record gives: clone size, V gene, J gene, D gene, CDR3 length, CDR3 protein, CDR3 DNA. D genes are given only for firm matches. Not all rows give a size; the values are once, few, many and, for expanded clones, a class.

>once|TRBV11-2|TRBJ2-1|TRBD2|18
CASSPTDSGGPSYNEQFF
TGTGCCAGCAGCCCAACGGATAGCGGGGGGCCCTCCTACAATGAGCAGTTCTTC
>NA|TRBV7-9|TRBJ2-1|NA|13
CASSLLGADEQFF
TGTGCCAGCAGCTTACTGGGGGCAGATGAGCAGTTCTTC
>few|TRBV9|TRBJ2-7|TRBD2|14
CASSSGTSGREKYF
TGTGCCAGCAGCTCTGGGACTAGCGGGAGAGAGAAGTACTTC
>NA|TRBV27|TRBJ1-5|TRBD1|18
CASSLSPRGQGALQPQHF
TGTGCCAGCAGTTTATCTCCGAGGGGGCAGGGGGCATTGCAGCCCCAGCATTTT
>NA|TRBV28|TRBJ1-4|TRBD1|14
CASSSGQVNEKLFF
TGTGCCAGCAGTTCCGGACAGGTTAATGAAAAACTGTTTTTT
>NA|TRBV19|TRBJ2-2|NA|14
CASSLFANTGELFF
TGTGCCAGTAGTCTGTTCGCGAACACCGGGGAGCTGTTTTTT
>NA|TRBV5-1|TRBJ2-2|NA|15
CASSFLWSGTGELFF
TGCGCCAGCAGCTTTTTGTGGAGTGGCACCGGGGAGCTGTTTTTT
>few|TRBV4-1|TRBJ2-1|TRBD2|18
CASSQPGTSGRVINEQFF
TGCGCCAGCAGCCAGCCCGGGACTAGCGGGAGGGTAATCAATGAGCAGTTCTTC
>NA|TRBV10-3|TRBJ2-3|NA|16
CAISERAGKSTDTQYF
TGTGCCATCAGTGAACGTGCGGGGAAAAGCACAGATACGCAGTATTTT
>NA|TRBV12-5|TRBJ1-2|TRBD1|16
CANHRDRDRANYGYTF
TGTGCTAATCACCGGGACAGGGATAGAGCTAACTATGGCTACACCTTC
>NA|TRBV11-2|TRBJ1-6|NA|15
CASRPRTVDNSPLHF
TGTGCCAGCAGACCCCGGACAGTAGATAATTCACCCCTCCACTTT
>NA|TRBV11-2|TRBJ2-7|TRBD2|18
CASSLTDPNLAGAYEQYF
TGTGCCAGCAGCTTAACCGACCCGAACCTAGCGGGAGCCTACGAGCAGTACTTC
>NA|TRBV9|TRBJ2-5|TRBD2|17
CASSVSRTSGGGETQYF
TGTGCCAGCAGCGTTTCCCGGACTAGCGGGGGGGGAGAGACCCAGTACTTC
>NA|TRBV29-1|TRBJ2-1|NA|13
CSAAITTYNEQFF
TGCAGCGCCGCTATTACGACCTACAATGAGCAGTTCTTC
>NA|TRBV2|TRBJ1-1|TRBD1|15
CASSGRTGERGEAFF
TGTGCCAGCAGTGGACGGACAGGTGAGAGGGGTGAAGCTTTCTTT
>NA|TRBV21-1|TRBJ1-1|NA|17
CASSKRKGGCRCTEAFF
TGTGCCAGCAGCAAAAGGAAGGGAGGTTGTCGTTGCACTGAAGCTTTCTTT
>NA|TRBV19|TRBJ1-1|TRBD1|15
CASSTNQDRLLAAFF
TGTGCCAGTAGTACGAATCAGGACAGGCTTCTAGCGGCTTTCTTT
>NA|TRBV2|TRBJ2-1|NA|14
CASSITSSYNEQFF
TGTGCCAGCAGTATCACGAGCTCCTACAATGAGCAGTTCTTC
>NA|TRBV2|TRBJ1-5|NA|11
CASSFLGPQHF
TGTGCCAGCAGTTTCCTCGGGCCCCAGCATTTT
>NA|TRBV28|TRBJ1-4|TRBD1|15
CASTNIRGFDEKLFF
TGTGCCAGCACAAACATCAGGGGGTTCGATGAAAAACTGTTTTTT
>NA|TRBV6-9|TRBJ1-5|TRBD1|17
CASSFGETGDCNQPQHF
TGTGCCAGCAGTTTCGGTGAGACAGGGGATTGCAATCAGCCCCAGCATTTT
>NA|TRBV28|TRBJ1-2|TRBD1|14
CASLEGASGYGYTF
TGTGCCAGCCTTGAGGGGGCGTCTGGCTATGGCTACACCTTC
>NA|TRBV3-1/TRBV3-2|TRBJ1-2|NA|15
CASSQDQRGSYGYTF
TGTGCCAGCAGCCAAGATCAGAGGGGGAGCTATGGCTACACCTTC
>NA|TRBV7-2|TRBJ2-3|TRBD2|16
CASSSRLAGGGDTQYF
TGTGCCAGCAGCTCTCGACTAGCGGGAGGTGGTGATACGCAGTATTTT
>NA|TRBV28|TRBJ1-1|NA|14
CASSSGILNTEAFF
TGTGCCAGCAGTTCAGGGATTTTGAACACTGAAGCTTTCTTT
>once|TRBV4-3|TRBJ1-3|NA|15
CASSLDSASGNTIYF
TGCGCCAGCAGCCTAGACAGCGCCTCTGGAAACACCATATATTTT
>NA|TRBV3-1/TRBV3-2|TRBJ2-3|NA|13
CASRDRSTDTQYF
TGTGCCAGCAGGGACAGAAGCACAGATACGCAGTATTTT